This T cell receptor (beta chain) is from a study of shared clonotypes between healthy human individuals. Study as a whole: Plates per donor: three CD4 naive, three CD4 memory, two CD8 naive, one CD8 memory. Overall study results and limits: Some clonotypes were shared by all four sorted-subset donors, while others were not shared. The non-shared ones had lower generation probabilities than the shared ones.

V lost 0 bases and J lost 3; bases outside the gene matches: 8. The CDR3 is made up of 16 amino acids. The germline V gene encodes CDR1 SGHVS and CDR2 FQNEAQ. For this clone: As yet, its antigen is unknown.

CD45RO-negative, CCR7-positively selected cells formed the naive CD8 fraction, excluding terminally differentiated effector memory CD45RA+ cells. Source study methods: ImmunoSEQ yielded junction-only sequences lacking quality scores, so filtering differed. Profiled with immunoSEQ multiplex PCR; TCRdb holds only in-frame clones, not every one. That table furnishes V, J and clone size, whereas the DNA furnished D and trimming. The repertoire consists of about 2.2 million clones, with 85% to 95% occurring once and the leading ten covering about 1.8%. The sequence was collected from a young man in good health. Some clones in this sample may be carry-over from other donors' samples. What was sequenced was naive CD8+ T cells from PBMCs. This chain uses TRBV7-8 with TRBJ2-7; 7 nucleotides line up with TRBD2. DNA for the CDR3: TGTGCCAGCAGCTTAGCGGTGGCTAGCGGACTCTACGAGCAGTACTTC. It translates to CASSLAVASGLYEQYF.